The next 32 T cell receptor beta chains were all read from a single sample in a study of shared clonotypes between healthy human individuals. The data were produced by immunoSEQ multiplex PCR, yet TCRdb's version contains in-frame clones alone and is incomplete. The table shows just over 2,000,000 clones, with approximately 94% occurring only once. Terminally differentiated effector memory CD45RA+ cells were left out of the naive CD8 fraction, which was CD45RO-negative and positively selected for CCR7. The sequencing input was naive CD8+ T cells sorted from blood. These receptors were obtained from a man between 18 and 35 years old in good health.

For this clone: The same CDR3 is also encoded by other DNA sequences in this sample. The chain joins TRBV4-1 to TRBJ1-2; unclear D gene. Germline lookup yields CDR1 MGHRA and CDR2 YSYEKL. Trimming stripped 3 bases from V and 0 bases from J, with 8 bases between. This CDR3 region has 14 residues. CDR3: CASSQGGTNYGYTF. CDR3 nucleotide sequence: TGCGCCAGCAGCCAGGGCGGGACTAACTATGGCTACACCTTC.

The genes are TRBV13 and TRBJ2-1; TRBD1 matches at 9 bases. The CDR3 extends over 13 amino acids. Per the germline V gene, CDR1 is PRHDT and CDR2 is FYEKMQ (reference sequence). Germline trimming cut 5 bases from V and 7 bases from J; bases unmatched to any gene: 3. The CDR3 region has the DNA TGTGCCAGCAGCAGGGACAGGGTGAATGAGCAGTTCTTC. Protein sequence: CASSRDRVNEQFF. Using reference TRBV13 and TRBJ2-1 for the parts outside the CDR3, the full variable domain is AAGVIQSPRHLIKEKRETATLKCYPIPRHDTVYWYQQGPGQDPQFLISFYEKMQSDKGSIPDRFSAQQFSDYHSELNMSSLELGDSALYFCASSRDRVNEQFFGPGTRLTVL.

This sequence joins TRBV11-1 and TRBJ2-7; a weak D match, TRBD1 (6 bases). The CDR3 has 13 residues. The V end lost 5 bases, the J end lost 5 bases, and 13 bases lay between the germline ends. Germline values: CDR1 SGHAT, CDR2 FQDESV (reference sequence). Here the CDR3 reads CASSRGFTDEQYF. As DNA, the CDR3 is TGTGCCAGCAGCAGGGGGTTCACGGACGAGCAGTACTTC.

Comment on this clone: Distinct nucleotide sequences in the sample also encode this CDR3. V and J are TRBV27 and TRBJ1-5, with 11 bases aligning to TRBD1. V was clipped by 6 bases and J by 6 bases; unmatched bases: 4. Germline V lookup: CDR1 MNHEY, CDR2 SMNVEV (reference sequence). The CDR3 consists of 14 residues. As DNA, the CDR3 is TGTGCCAGCAGCCTGGGACAGGGGGGTCAGCCCCAGCATTTT. This codes for CASSLGQGGQPQHF.

The rearrangement joins TRBV9 to TRBJ2-7, with D tentatively TRBD1 or TRBD2 (5 bases each). The germline V gene has CDR1 SGDLS and CDR2 YYNGEE. The CDR3 has 14 residues. V gave up 3 bases and J gave up 7 bases, with 17 bases separating them. The CDR3 DNA sequence: TGTGCCAGCAGCGCCCCGGGACCGCTGACGGAGCAGTACTTC. Protein sequence: CASSAPGPLTEQYF.

The rearrangement links TRBV4-1 to TRBJ2-7, with a tentative D call TRBD1 (6 bases). Germline CDR1 and CDR2: MGHRA and YSYEKL. The CDR3 covers 14 residues. V was clipped by 5 bases and J by 5 bases, with 16 bases between them. The CDR3 DNA is TGCGCCAGCAGCGGAGCAGGGGACGGCAACGAGCAGTACTTC. It yields the protein CASSGAGDGNEQYF.

A remark on this clone: Within the sample, other DNA sequences also encode this same CDR3. The genes are TRBV6-5 and TRBJ2-1; possibly TRBD1 or TRBD2 for D (5 bases each). V was trimmed by 3 bases and J by 8 bases, leaving 11 bases between them. CDR1 and CDR2 from the germline V gene are MNHEY and SVGAGI. The CDR3 contains 13 residues. The chain's CDR3 is CASSYGGGDEQFF. The CDR3 DNA is TGTGCCAGCAGTTATGGGGGTGGCGATGAGCAGTTCTTC.

In this sample, this clone turned up a few times. Other DNA sequences of this sample code for an identical CDR3. The chain has TRBV27 and TRBJ2-1; weak D call: TRBD2 (7 bases). Germline assignment: CDR1 MNHEY and CDR2 SMNVEV (reference sequence). This CDR3 has 12 residues. The V end lost 8 bases, the J end lost 4 bases, and 9 bases lay between the germline ends. The DNA of the CDR3 is TGTGCCAGCGGGGGGGCTTACAATGAGCAGTTCTTC. Encoded protein: CASGGAYNEQFF.

V is TRBV27 and J is TRBJ2-1, with a weak D call TRBD1 (6 bases). CDR3 length: 15 residues. V was trimmed by 6 bases and J by 2 bases, leaving 14 bases between them. From germline, CDR1 is MNHEY and CDR2 SMNVEV (reference sequence). The CDR3 loop is CASRPDRKPYNEQFF. DNA of the CDR3: TGTGCCAGCAGACCAGACAGGAAACCCTACAATGAGCAGTTCTTC.

The gene calls are TRBV5-1 and TRBJ2-7; 7 positions match TRBD2. Looked up from germline, CDR1 is SGHRS and CDR2 is YFSETQ. The CDR3 consists of 14 residues. Unmatched junction bases numbered 4, after V lost 3 bases and J lost 1 base. The CDR3 sequence: CASSSSGGSYEQYF. CDR3 bases: TGCGCCAGCAGCTCCTCCGGGGGGTCCTACGAGCAGTACTTC.

The chain carries TRBV7-2 and TRBJ2-7; 8 positions agree with TRBD2. CDR1 SGHTA and CDR2 FQGNSA come from the germline V gene. V shed 1 base, J shed 3 bases, and the junction held 8 bases outside the gene matches. The length of the CDR3 is 16 residues. CDR3 nucleotides: TGTGCCAGCAGCTTAGGCCTAGCGGGCGGGGTCTACGAGCAGTACTTC. Encoded protein: CASSLGLAGGVYEQYF.

Note on this clone: The sample contains more than one DNA sequence encoding this CDR3. The chain employs TRBV30 and TRBJ1-1; D call uncertain. Per the germline V gene, CDR1 is GTSNPN and CDR2 is SVGIG (reference sequence). V lost 0 bases and J 3 bases, leaving 8 bases between the germline ends. This CDR3 has 13 amino acids. The CDR3 DNA reads TGTGCCTGGAGTGTAGCGGGGTACACTGAAGCTTTCTTT. The encoded protein is CAWSVAGYTEAFF.

This clone appeared a single time. The chain joins TRBV7-2 to TRBJ2-7; 8 positions match TRBD1. Germline V gene data show CDR1 as SGHTA and CDR2 as FQGNSA. Losses at the gene ends were 1 base for V and 3 bases for J; bases not matched to a gene: 5. This CDR3 is built from 15 residues. CDR3 protein: CASSLDGTGVYEQYF. The CDR3 DNA is TGTGCCAGCAGCTTAGATGGGACAGGAGTCTACGAGCAGTACTTC.

As concerns this clone: Other nucleotide sequences from this sample produce the same CDR3. This chain links TRBV4-1 with TRBJ2-2; D ambiguous. The germline V and J ends were trimmed by 4 bases and 3 bases, with 3 bases remaining between them. The V gene's germline CDR1 is MGHRA and CDR2 YSYEKL. CDR3 length equals 12 residues. CDR3 region: CASSPDTGELFF. CDR3 sequence (DNA): TGCGCCAGCAGCCCCGACACCGGGGAGCTGTTTTTT.

The gene calls are TRBV5-1 and TRBJ2-5, with TRBD1 matching 10 bases. V dropped 4 bases and J dropped 5; count of bases not matched to a gene: 8. The CDR3 length is 15 residues. Germline CDR1 reads SGHRS; CDR2 reads YFSETQ. The CDR3 DNA sequence: TGCGCCAGCAGCATCGGGACAGGGGATGGGGAGACCCAGTACTTC. Protein sequence: CASSIGTGDGETQYF.

V gene TRBV4-3 combines with J gene TRBJ1-4, with unresolved D. V lost 3 bases and J lost 7, with 12 bases in between. This CDR3 has 14 amino acids. Germline V gene data show CDR1 as LGHNA and CDR2 as YSLEER. CDR3 region: CASSQVAEGEKLFF. In DNA form, the CDR3 reads TGCGCCAGCAGCCAGGTGGCGGAGGGTGAAAAACTGTTTTTT.

V and J are TRBV7-9 and TRBJ2-5, with 16 bases lining up with TRBD2. CDR1 and CDR2 (germline): SEHNR, FQNEAQ (reference sequence). CDR3 length: 16 residues. Trimming at V came to 5 bases and at J to 5 bases, leaving 5 bases not matched to a gene. In nucleotides, the CDR3 is TGTGCCAGCAGCACCCCGGGACTAGCGGGAGGGGAGACCCAGTACTTC. Translation: CASSTPGLAGGETQYF.

This chain uses TRBV7-4 with TRBJ2-4; D may be TRBD2 (6 bases). The CDR3 covers 16 residues. CDR1 and CDR2 (germline): SGHVT, SQSDAQ. V was trimmed by 7 bases and J by 2 bases, leaving 18 bases between them. CDR3 sequence reads: CASNRTIGCTKNIQYF. As DNA, the CDR3 is TGTGCCAGCAACAGGACTATTGGTTGTACCAAAAACATTCAGTACTTC.

V and J are TRBV5-6 and TRBJ2-1; 11 bases agree with TRBD2. The germline V gene encodes CDR1 SGHDT and CDR2 YYEEEE. The CDR3 is made up of 15 amino acids. With V trimmed by 3 bases and J by 3 bases, 2 bases remained unmatched. The CDR3 nucleotides read TGTGCCAGCAGCTATCTAGCGGGGGGCTACAATGAGCAGTTCTTC. Its translation: CASSYLAGGYNEQFF.

J is TRBJ2-7 and V is TRBV6-5; the D call may be TRBD1 or TRBD2 (6 bases each). The V end lost 0 bases, the J end lost 7 bases, and 19 bases lay between the germline ends. CDR3 length equals 16 residues. Per germline, CDR1 MNHEY and CDR2 SVGAGI. The CDR3 protein is CASSYSGRGGPREQYF. DNA for the CDR3: TGTGCCAGCAGTTACTCGGGGAGAGGGGGGCCAAGAGAGCAGTACTTC.

The rearrangement uses TRBV29-1 and TRBJ1-1, with TRBD1 identical over 7 bases. CDR3 size: 12 residues. Trimming at V came to 3 bases and at J to 6 bases, leaving 4 bases not matched to a gene. Germline V CDR1 and CDR2: SQVTM, ANQGSEA. DNA for the CDR3: TGCAGCGTTGATTCGCAGGGGGCTGAAGCTTTCTTT. Translation: CSVDSQGAEAFF.

The CDR3 sequence: CASSYSTGSGANVLTF. The CDR3 bases are TGTGCCAGCAGTTACTCTACAGGGTCTGGGGCCAACGTCCTGACTTTC. The chain employs TRBV6-5 and TRBJ2-6; possibly TRBD1 for D (6 bases). The germline CDR1 and CDR2 sequences are MNHEY and SVGAGI. The CDR3 is made up of 16 amino acids. Deletions cut 0 bases from V and 1 base from J, with 7 bases between.

Here the CDR3 DNA reads TGTGCCTGGAGCTTAGGGACTAGCGGGAGTTACGAGCAGTACTTC. It yields the protein CAWSLGTSGSYEQYF. This chain links TRBV30 with TRBJ2-7, with 14 nucleotides matching TRBD2. Trimming removed 3 bases from V and 4 bases from J; junction bases left unmatched: 5. This CDR3 has 15 residues. The germline V gene has CDR1 GTSNPN and CDR2 SVGIG (reference sequence). Full variable domain (missing parts from reference TRBV30 and TRBJ2-7): SQTIHQWPATLVQPVGSPLSLECTVEGTSNPNLYWYRQAAGRGLQLLFYSVGIGQISSEVPQNLSASRPQDRQFILSSKKLLLSDSGFYLCAWSLGTSGSYEQYFGPGTRLTVT.

Details on this clone: One end of the junction fails to match germline, which may point to a read error. The chain is built from TRBV11-2 and TRBJ2-1; no reliable D call. Germline-derived CDR1 and CDR2 are SGHAT and FQNNGV. CDR3 length equals 13 residues. The CDR3 nucleotides are TGTGCCAGCAGCCCCTACTCCCACAATGAGCAGTTCTTC. Amino acid sequence: CASSPYSHNEQFF.

This chain uses TRBV6-5 with TRBJ2-1; TRBD1 might be the D (6 bases). V was pared by 1 base and J by 9 bases, with 13 bases between. Germline V gives CDR1 MNHEY, CDR2 SVGAGI. This CDR3 comprises 14 residues. The CDR3: CASSYWTAEGEQFF. CDR3 in DNA: TGTGCCAGCAGTTACTGGACAGCCGAGGGTGAGCAGTTCTTC.

This clone was found once. CDR3 sequence (DNA): TGTGCCAGCAGCCAGGTGGGAGTTACCTACGAGCAGTACTTC. Protein: CASSQVGVTYEQYF. The V gene is TRBV4-2, the J gene TRBJ2-7, with D tentatively TRBD2 (5 bases). This CDR3 spans 14 amino acids. CDR1 LGHNA and CDR2 YNFKEQ come from the germline V gene. Trimming shortened V by 3 bases and J by 2 bases, and 11 bases separated the two germline ends.

This rearrangement joins TRBV11-2 to TRBJ2-5; D remains ambiguous. Trimming took off 1 base at V and 7 bases at J, with 4 bases between the two ends. From germline, CDR1 is SGHAT and CDR2 FQNNGV. This CDR3 comprises 11 residues. DNA of the CDR3: TGTGCCAGCAGCTTAGCGGCGACCCAGTACTTC. Its translation is CASSLAATQYF.

This clone was picked up one time. Other DNA sequences from this sample encode an identical CDR3 as well. The gene calls are TRBV4-3 and TRBJ2-7; 8 positions agree with TRBD2. Germline-derived CDR1 and CDR2 are LGHNA and YSLEER. The CDR3 has 15 amino acids. V lost 0 bases and J lost 4; bases outside the gene matches: 5. The CDR3 region has the DNA TGCGCCAGCAGCCAAGATGGGGCGGGAGGTTACGAGCAGTACTTC. It is translated as CASSQDGAGGYEQYF.

The chain combines TRBV7-9 with TRBJ1-2; D uncertain. The CDR3 totals 15 residues. Germline CDR1 and CDR2: SEHNR and FQNEAQ (reference sequence). V was trimmed by 6 bases and J by 3 bases, leaving 17 bases between them. The CDR3 DNA follows: TGTGCCAGCAGTATATTACCGTCGACACACTATGGCTACACCTTC. It codes for CASSILPSTHYGYTF.

The gene calls are TRBV4-1 and TRBJ2-1, with 8 bases aligning to TRBD2. Unmatched junction bases numbered 9, after V lost 2 bases and J lost 6 bases. The CDR3 contains 16 residues. Germline values: CDR1 MGHRA, CDR2 YSYEKL. The CDR3 here is CASSQTGGEGINEQFF. In DNA form, the CDR3 reads TGCGCCAGCAGCCAAACCGGGGGGGAGGGAATCAATGAGCAGTTCTTC.

Regarding this clone: At one end, the junction sequence differs from germline, possibly due to a read error. The V call is TRBV7-7, the J call TRBJ2-1; TRBD1 matches 9 bases. From germline, CDR1 is SSHAT and CDR2 FNYEAQ (reference sequence). CDR3 length: 14 amino acids. CDR3 sequence: CASSLGTGWDEQFF. The CDR3 region has the DNA TGTGCTAGCAGCTTAGGGACAGGGTGGGATGAGCAGTTCTTC.

As for this clone: Other DNA sequences within the sample encode an identical CDR3. The chain joins TRBV6-5 to TRBJ2-7; D unresolved. CDR1 and CDR2 from the germline V gene are MNHEY and SVGAGI. There are 13 residues in the CDR3. V was clipped by 8 bases and J by 2 bases, with 13 bases between them. The CDR3 nucleotides read TGTGCCAGCTCCCCGGCTGGAGCCTACGAGCAGTACTTC. The encoded protein is CASSPAGAYEQYF.